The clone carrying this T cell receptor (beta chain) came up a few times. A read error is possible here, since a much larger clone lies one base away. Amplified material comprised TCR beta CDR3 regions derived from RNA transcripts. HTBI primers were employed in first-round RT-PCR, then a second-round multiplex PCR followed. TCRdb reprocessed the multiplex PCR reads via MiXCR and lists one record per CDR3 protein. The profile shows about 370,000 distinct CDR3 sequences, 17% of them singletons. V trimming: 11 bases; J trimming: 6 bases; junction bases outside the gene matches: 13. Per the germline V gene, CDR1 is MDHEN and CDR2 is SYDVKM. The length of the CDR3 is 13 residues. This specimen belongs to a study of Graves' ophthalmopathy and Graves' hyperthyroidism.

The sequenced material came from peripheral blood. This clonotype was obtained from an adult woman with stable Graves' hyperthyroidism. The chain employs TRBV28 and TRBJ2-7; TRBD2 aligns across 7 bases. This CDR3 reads CAGARGSLREQYF. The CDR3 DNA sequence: TGTGCCGGCGCCCGCGGGAGTCTACGCGAGCAGTACTTC.